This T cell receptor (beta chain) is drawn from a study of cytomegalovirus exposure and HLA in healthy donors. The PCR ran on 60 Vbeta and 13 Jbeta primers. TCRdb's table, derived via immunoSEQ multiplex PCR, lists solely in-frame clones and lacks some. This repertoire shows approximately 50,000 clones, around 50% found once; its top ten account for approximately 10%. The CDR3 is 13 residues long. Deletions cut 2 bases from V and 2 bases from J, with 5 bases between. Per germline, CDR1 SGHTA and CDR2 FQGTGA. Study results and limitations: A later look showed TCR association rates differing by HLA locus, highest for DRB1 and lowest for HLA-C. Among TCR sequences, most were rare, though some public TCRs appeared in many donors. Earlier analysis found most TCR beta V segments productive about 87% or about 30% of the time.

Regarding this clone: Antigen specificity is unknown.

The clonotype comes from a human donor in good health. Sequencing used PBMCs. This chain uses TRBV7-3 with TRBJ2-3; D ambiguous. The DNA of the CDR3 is TGTGCCAGCAGCTTATATAACACAGATACGCAGTATTTT. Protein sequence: CASSLYNTDTQYF.